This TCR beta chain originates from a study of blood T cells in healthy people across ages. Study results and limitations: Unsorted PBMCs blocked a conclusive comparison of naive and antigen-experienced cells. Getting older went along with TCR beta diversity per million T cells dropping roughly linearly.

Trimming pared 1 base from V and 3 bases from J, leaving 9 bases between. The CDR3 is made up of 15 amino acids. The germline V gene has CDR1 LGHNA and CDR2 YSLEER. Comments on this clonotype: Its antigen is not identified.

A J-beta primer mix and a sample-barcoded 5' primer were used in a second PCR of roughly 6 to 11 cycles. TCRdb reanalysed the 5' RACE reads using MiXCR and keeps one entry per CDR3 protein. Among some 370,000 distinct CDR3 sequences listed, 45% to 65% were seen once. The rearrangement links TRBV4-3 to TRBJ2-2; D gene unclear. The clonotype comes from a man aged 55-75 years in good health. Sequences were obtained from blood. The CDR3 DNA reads TGCGCCAGCAGCCAAGTAGGTCTCGACACCGGGGAGCTGTTTTTT. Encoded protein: CASSQVGLDTGELFF.